The 6 T cell receptor beta chains reported below all come from one sample, sequenced in a study of patients and donors after allogeneic stem cell transplantation. TCRdb re-called the RT-PCR reads through MiXCR, storing one row per CDR3 protein. The table includes about 74,000 distinct CDR3 sequences, about 25% detected once. Material for sequencing was blood, either unsorted or a sorted T cell fraction (not recorded which). The receptors come from a human donor who was either an allogeneic HSCT recipient or a stem cell or donor lymphocyte infusion donor (not recorded which). It is not recorded whose cells these are; they may come from a transplant donor.

A few counts support this clonotype. CDR3 residues: CASSSFYEQYF. Written as DNA, the CDR3 is TGTGCCAGCAGTTCCTTCTACGAGCAGTACTTC. The V call is TRBV12-3 or TRBV12-4, the J call TRBJ2-7; D not resolved. This CDR3 is built from 11 residues. V was pared by 4 bases and J by 3 bases, with 4 bases between.

This clonotype was detected a few times. J is TRBJ2-3 and V is TRBV4-1; a possible D gene is TRBD1 (5 bases). The CDR3 is made up of 17 amino acids. Germline values: CDR1 MGHRA, CDR2 YSYEKL. Trimming stripped 4 bases from V and 2 bases from J, with 19 bases between. In DNA, the CDR3 is TGCGCCAGCAGCCCCTCCCCGGAGCCAGGGCTCACAGATACGCAGTATTTT. Translated, it gives CASSPSPEPGLTDTQYF.

The chain links TRBV12-3 or TRBV12-4 to TRBJ1-3, with D unclear. The CDR3 has 18 amino acids. With 3 bases removed from V and 2 bases from J, the gap between germline ends came to 20 bases. This CDR3 is CASSFPPGSRLTGNTIYF. CDR3 nucleotide sequence: TGTGCCAGCAGTTTCCCCCCGGGATCCAGGCTGACTGGAAACACCATATATTTT.

This clonotype was seen a handful of times. V and J are TRBV27 and TRBJ1-1; no clear D gene. Germline V gene data show CDR1 as MNHEY and CDR2 as SMNVEV (reference sequence). The CDR3 runs to 14 residues. V was cut by 3 bases and J by 5 bases, with 13 bases left in between. CDR3 DNA: TGTGCCAGCAGTTTGGGTAGGGCGAGGACTGAAGCTTTCTTT. Translating gives CASSLGRARTEAFF.

This chain links TRBV6-5 with TRBJ2-3, with D tentatively TRBD1 (6 bases). Per the germline V gene, CDR1 is MNHEY and CDR2 is SVGAGI. Trimming pared 0 bases from V and 0 bases from J, leaving 10 bases between. The CDR3 has 16 amino acids. In DNA, the CDR3 is TGTGCCAGCAGTTACTCGGGGGCCACTAGCACAGATACGCAGTATTTT. It codes for CASSYSGATSTDTQYF.

In its sample, this clonotype was seen a few times. The chain links TRBV6-6 to TRBJ1-5; TRBD1 matches at 7 bases. V was pared by 4 bases and J by 6 bases, with 9 bases of the junction left unmatched. CDR1 is MNHNY, CDR2 SVGAGI, per germline (reference sequence). This CDR3 has 15 residues. As DNA, the CDR3 is TGTGCCAGCAGTTGGGGACAGTTTGTTCCTCAGCCCCAGCATTTT. Its protein product is CASSWGQFVPQPQHF.